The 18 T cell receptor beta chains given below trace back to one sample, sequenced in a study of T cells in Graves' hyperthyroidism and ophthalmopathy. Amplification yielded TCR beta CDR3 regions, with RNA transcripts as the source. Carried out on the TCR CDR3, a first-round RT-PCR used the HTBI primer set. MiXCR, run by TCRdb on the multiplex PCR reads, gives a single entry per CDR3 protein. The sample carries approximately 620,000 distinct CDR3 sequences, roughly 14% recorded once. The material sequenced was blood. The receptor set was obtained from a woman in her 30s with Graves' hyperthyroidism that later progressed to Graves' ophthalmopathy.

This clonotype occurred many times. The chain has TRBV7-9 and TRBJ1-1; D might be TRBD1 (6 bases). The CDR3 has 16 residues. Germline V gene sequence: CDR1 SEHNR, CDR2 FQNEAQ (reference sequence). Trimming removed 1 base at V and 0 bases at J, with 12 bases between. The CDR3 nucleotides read TGTGCCAGCAGCTTAGGGGGGCTTTTTATGAACACTGAAGCTTTCTTT. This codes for CASSLGGLFMNTEAFF.

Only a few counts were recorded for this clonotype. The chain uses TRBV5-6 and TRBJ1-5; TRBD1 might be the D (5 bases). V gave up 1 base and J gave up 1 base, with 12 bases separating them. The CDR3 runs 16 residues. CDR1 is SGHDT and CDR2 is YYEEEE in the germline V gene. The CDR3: CASSLYSGLSNQPQHF. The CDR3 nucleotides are TGTGCCAGCAGCTTGTATTCGGGGCTGAGCAATCAGCCCCAGCATTTT. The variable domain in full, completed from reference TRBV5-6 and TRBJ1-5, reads DAGVTQSPTHLIKTRGQQVTLRCSPKSGHDTVSWYQQALGQGPQFIFQYYEEEERQRGNFPDRFSGHQFPNYSSELNVNALLLGDSALYLCASSLYSGLSNQPQHFGDGTRLSIL.

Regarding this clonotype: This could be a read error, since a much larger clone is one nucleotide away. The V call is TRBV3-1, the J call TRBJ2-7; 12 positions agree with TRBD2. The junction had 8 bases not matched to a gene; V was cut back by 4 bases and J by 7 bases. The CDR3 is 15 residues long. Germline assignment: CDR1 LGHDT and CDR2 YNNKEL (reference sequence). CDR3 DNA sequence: TGTGCCAGCAGCCGGGAGCCCGGGACTAGCGGGGAGCAGTACTTC. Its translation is CASSREPGTSGEQYF.

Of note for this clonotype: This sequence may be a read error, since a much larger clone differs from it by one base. The CDR3 loop reads CASSTDVGANVPTF. CDR3 sequence (DNA): TGTGCCAGCAGTACGGATGTCGGGGCCAACGTCCCGACTTTC. This chain uses TRBV6-1 with TRBJ2-6; D tentatively fits TRBD1 or TRBD2 (5 bases each). CDR3 size: 14 residues. CDR1 and CDR2 (germline): MNHNS, SASEGT.

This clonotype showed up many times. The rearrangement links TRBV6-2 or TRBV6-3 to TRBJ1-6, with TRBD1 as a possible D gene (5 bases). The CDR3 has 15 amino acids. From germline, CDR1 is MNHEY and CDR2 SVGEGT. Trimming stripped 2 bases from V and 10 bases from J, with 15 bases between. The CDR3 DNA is TGTGCCAGCAGTTACGGGGGGAGAGGCGAGTCACCCCTCCACTTT. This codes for CASSYGGRGESPLHF.

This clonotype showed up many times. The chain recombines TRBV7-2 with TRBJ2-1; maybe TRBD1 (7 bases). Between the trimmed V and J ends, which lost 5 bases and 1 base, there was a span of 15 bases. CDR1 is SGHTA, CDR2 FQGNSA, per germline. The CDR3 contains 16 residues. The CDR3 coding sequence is TGTGCCAGCAGCCCGGGCAGGGGGGAGTCCTACAATGAGCAGTTCTTC. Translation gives CASSPGRGESYNEQFF. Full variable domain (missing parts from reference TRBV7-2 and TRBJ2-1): GAGVSQSPSNKVTEKGKDVELRCDPISGHTALYWYRQSLGQGLEFLIYFQGNSAPDKSGLPSDRFSAERTGGSVSTLTIQRTQQEDSAVYLCASSPGRGESYNEQFFGPGTRLTVL.

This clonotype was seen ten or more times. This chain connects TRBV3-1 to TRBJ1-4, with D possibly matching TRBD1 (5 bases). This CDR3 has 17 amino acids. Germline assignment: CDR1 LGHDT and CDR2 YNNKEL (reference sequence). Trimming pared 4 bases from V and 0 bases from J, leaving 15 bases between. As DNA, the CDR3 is TGTGCCAGCAGCCCCCGTCTGGGGGGGGCAACTAATGAAAAACTGTTTTTT. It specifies CASSPRLGGATNEKLFF.

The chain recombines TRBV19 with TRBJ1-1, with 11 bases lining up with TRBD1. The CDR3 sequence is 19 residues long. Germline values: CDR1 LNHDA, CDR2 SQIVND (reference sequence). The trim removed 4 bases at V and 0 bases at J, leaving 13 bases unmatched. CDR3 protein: CASSTLQGGTGGMNTEAFF. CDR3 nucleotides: TGTGCCAGTAGTACCTTACAAGGGGGGACAGGGGGAATGAACACTGAAGCTTTCTTT. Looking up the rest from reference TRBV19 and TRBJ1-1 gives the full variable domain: DGGITQSPKYLFRKEGQNVTLSCEQNLNHDAMYWYRQDPGQGLRLIYYSQIVNDFQKGDIAEGYSVSREKKESFPLTVTSAQKNPTAFYLCASSTLQGGTGGMNTEAFFGQGTRLTVV.

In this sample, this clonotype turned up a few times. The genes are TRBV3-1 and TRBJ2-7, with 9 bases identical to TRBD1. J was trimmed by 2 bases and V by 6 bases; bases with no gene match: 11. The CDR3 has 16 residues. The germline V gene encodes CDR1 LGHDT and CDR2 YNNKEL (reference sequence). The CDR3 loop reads CASRLSGTGKAYEQYF. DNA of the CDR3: TGTGCCAGCAGACTCTCCGGGACAGGGAAAGCCTACGAGCAGTACTTC.

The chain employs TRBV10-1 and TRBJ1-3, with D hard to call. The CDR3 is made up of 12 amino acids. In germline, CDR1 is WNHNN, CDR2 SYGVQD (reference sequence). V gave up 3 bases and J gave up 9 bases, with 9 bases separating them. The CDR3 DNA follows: TGCGCCAGCAGTGATCCGAGCGGCACCATATATTTT. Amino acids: CASSDPSGTIYF.

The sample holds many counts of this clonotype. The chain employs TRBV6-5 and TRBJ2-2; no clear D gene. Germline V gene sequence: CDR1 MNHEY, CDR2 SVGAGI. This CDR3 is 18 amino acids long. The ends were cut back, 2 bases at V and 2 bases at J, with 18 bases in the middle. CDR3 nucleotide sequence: TGTGCCAGCAGTTACAGCCCTTGGGGAAGGGCTAACACCGGGGAGCTGTTTTTT. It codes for CASSYSPWGRANTGELFF.

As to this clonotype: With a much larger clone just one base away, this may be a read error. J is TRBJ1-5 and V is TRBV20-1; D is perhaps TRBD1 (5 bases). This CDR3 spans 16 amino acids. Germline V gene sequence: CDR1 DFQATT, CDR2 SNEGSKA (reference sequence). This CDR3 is CSVTLGGASSNQSQHF. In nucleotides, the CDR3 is TGCAGCGTTACCTTAGGCGGGGCGTCAAGCAATCAGTCCCAGCATTTT.

CDR3 amino acids: CASVASVTNTGELFF. CDR3 sequence (DNA): TGTGCCAGCGTGGCCTCCGTTACGAACACCGGGGAGCTGTTTTTT. V is TRBV6-1 and J is TRBJ2-2; D gene uncertain. CDR1 MNHNS and CDR2 SASEGT come from the germline V gene. The CDR3 is 15 amino acids. Between the trimmed V and J ends, which lost 8 bases and 0 bases, there was a span of 13 bases.

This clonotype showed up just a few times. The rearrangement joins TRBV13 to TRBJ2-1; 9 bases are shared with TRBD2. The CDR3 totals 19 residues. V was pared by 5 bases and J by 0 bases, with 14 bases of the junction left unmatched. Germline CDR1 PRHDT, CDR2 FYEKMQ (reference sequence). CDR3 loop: CASSPNSLTSGSSYNEQFF. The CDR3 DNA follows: TGTGCCAGCAGCCCTAACTCCCTGACTAGCGGTAGCTCCTACAATGAGCAGTTCTTC.

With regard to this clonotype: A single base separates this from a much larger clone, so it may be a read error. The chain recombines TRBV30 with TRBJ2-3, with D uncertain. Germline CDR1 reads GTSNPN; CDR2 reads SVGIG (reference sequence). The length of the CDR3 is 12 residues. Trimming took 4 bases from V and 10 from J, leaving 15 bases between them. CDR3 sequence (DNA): TGTGCCTGGACTTCCGGGCCCTATGCGCAGTATTTT. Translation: CAWTSGPYAQYF.

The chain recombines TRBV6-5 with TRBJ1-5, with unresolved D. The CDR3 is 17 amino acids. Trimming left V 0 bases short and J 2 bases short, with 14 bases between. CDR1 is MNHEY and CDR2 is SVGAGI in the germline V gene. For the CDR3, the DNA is TGTGCCAGCAGTTACTCCGGGCCCCCCTTGGGCAATCAGCCCCAGCATTTT. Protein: CASSYSGPPLGNQPQHF.

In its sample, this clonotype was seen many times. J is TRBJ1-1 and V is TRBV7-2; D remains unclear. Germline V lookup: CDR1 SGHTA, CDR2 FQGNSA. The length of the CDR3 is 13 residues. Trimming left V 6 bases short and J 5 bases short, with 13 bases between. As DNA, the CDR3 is TGTGCCAGCAGTGGTTCCCGTGGGACTGAAGCTTTCTTT. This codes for CASSGSRGTEAFF.

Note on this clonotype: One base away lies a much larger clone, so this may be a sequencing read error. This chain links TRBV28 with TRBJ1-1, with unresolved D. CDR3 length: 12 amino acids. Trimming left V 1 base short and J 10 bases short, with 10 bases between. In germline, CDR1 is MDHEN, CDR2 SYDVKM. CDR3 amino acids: CASSLYTEGAFF. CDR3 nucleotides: TGTGCCAGCAGTTTATACACCGAAGGAGCTTTCTTT.